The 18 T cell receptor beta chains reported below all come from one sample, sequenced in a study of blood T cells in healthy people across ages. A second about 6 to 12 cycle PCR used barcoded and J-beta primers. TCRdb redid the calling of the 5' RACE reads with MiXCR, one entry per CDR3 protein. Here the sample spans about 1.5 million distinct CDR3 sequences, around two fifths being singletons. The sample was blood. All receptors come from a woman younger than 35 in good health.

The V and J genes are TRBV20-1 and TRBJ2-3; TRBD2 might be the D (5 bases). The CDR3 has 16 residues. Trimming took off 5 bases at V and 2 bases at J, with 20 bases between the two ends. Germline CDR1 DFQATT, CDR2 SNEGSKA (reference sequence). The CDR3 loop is CSAPPSLALTTDTQYF. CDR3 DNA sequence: TGCAGTGCTCCGCCGAGTTTAGCGCTAACCACAGATACGCAGTATTTT.

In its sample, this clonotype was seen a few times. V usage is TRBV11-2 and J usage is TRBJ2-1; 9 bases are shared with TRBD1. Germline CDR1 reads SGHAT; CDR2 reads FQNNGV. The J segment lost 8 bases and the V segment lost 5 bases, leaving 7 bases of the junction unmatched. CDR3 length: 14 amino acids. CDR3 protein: CASSQLTGGHEQFF. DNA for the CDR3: TGTGCCAGCAGCCAATTGACAGGGGGGCATGAGCAGTTCTTC.

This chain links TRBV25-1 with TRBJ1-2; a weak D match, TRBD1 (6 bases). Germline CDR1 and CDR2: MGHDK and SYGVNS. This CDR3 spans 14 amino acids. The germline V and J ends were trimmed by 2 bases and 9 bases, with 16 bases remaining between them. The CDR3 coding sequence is TGTGCCAGCAGTGAAGCCCCACTGGACAGTCGCTACACCTTC. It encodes CASSEAPLDSRYTF.

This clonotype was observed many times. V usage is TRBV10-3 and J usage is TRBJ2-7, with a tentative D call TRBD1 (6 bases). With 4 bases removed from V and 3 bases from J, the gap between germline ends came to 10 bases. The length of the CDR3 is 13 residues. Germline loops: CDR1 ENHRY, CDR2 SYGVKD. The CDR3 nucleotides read TGTGCCATCAGTGGGACAGCCTACTACGAGCAGTACTTC. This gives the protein CAISGTAYYEQYF.

DNA for the CDR3: TGCGCCAGCAGGTTCGAGGGGAACACTGAAGCTTTCTTT. Encoded protein: CASRFEGNTEAFF. The chain links TRBV5-1 to TRBJ1-1; D is unresolved. The germline V and J ends were trimmed by 5 bases and 1 base, with 9 bases remaining between them. The CDR3 is made up of 13 amino acids. Germline assignment: CDR1 SGHRS and CDR2 YFSETQ.

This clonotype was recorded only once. CDR3 sequence (DNA): TGTGCCAGCAGTTTGCGAGGGCAGAGCTGGGGAACTAATGAAAAACTGTTTTTT. It yields the protein CASSLRGQSWGTNEKLFF. The chain is built from TRBV27 and TRBJ1-4; D is undetermined. CDR1 and CDR2 from the germline V gene are MNHEY and SMNVEV (reference sequence). CDR3 size: 18 residues. The V gene lost 3 bases and the J gene lost 1 base, with 18 bases spanning the gap.

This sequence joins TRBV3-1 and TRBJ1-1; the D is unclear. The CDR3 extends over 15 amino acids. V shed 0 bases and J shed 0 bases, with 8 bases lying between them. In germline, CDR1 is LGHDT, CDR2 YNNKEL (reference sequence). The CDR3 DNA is TGTGCCAGCAGCCAAGATGTCGTCATGAACACTGAAGCTTTCTTT. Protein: CASSQDVVMNTEAFF.

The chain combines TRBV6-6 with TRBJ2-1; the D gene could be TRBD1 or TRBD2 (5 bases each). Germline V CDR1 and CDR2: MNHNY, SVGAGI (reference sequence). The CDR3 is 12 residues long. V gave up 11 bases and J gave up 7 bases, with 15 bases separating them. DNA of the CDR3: TGTGCCGGCCGGGGCAGTAAGAATGAGCAGTTCTTC. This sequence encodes CAGRGSKNEQFF.

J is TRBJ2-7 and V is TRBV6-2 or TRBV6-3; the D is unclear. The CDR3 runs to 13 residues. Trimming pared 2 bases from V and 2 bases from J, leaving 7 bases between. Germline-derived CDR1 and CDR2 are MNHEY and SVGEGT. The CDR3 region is CASSYEHTYEQYF. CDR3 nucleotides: TGTGCCAGCAGTTACGAACATACCTACGAGCAGTACTTC.

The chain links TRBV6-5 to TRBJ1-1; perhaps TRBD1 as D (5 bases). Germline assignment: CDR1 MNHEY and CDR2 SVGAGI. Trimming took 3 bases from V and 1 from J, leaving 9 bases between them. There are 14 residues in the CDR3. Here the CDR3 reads CASSYAGRNTEAFF. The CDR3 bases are TGTGCCAGCAGTTATGCAGGGAGGAACACTGAAGCTTTCTTT.

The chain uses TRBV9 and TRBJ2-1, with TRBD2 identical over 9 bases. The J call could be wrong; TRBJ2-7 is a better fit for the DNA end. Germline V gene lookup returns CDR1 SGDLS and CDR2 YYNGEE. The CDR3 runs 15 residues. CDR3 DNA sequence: TGTGCCAGCAGTCCTAGCGGGGCTTCCTACAATGAGCAGTACTTC. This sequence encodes CASSPSGASYNEQYF.

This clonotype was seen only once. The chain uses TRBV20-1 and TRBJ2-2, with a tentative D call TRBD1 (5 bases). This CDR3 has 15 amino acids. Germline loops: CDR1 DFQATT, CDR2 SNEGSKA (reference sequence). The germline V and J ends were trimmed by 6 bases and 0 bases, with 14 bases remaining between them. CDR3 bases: TGCAGTGCAGCCTCGACAGTGACGAACACCGGGGAGCTGTTTTTT. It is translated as CSAASTVTNTGELFF.

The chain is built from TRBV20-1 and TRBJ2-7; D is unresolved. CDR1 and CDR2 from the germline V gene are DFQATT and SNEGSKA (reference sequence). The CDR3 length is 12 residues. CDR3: CRVSVGDYEQYF. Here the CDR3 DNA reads TGCAGAGTGTCTGTGGGTGACTACGAGCAGTACTTC.

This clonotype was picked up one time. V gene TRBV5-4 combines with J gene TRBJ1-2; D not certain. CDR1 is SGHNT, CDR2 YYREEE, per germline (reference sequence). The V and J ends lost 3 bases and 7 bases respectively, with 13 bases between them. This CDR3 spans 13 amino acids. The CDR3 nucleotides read TGTGCCAGCAGCTGTATTGGGGAGGTTGGCTACACCTTC. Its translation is CASSCIGEVGYTF.

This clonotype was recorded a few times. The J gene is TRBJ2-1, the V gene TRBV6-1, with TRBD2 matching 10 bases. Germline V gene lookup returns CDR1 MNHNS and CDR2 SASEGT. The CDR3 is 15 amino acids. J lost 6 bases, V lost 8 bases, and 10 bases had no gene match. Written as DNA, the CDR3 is TGTGCCAGCTTAGGTAAGACTAGCGGGCGCAATGAGCAGTTCTTC. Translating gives CASLGKTSGRNEQFF.

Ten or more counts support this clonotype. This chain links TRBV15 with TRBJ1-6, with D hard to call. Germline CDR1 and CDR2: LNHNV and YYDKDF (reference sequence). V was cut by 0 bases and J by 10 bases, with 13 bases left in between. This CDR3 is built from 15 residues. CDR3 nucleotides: TGTGCCACCAGCAGAGATGGGCTCAGTAGATCACCCCTCCACTTT. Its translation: CATSRDGLSRSPLHF.

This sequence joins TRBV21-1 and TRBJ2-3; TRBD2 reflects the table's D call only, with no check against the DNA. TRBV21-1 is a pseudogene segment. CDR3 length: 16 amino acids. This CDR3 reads CASNLSGTSGTDTQYF. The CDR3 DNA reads TGTGCCAGCAACCTCTCCGGGACTAGCGGCACAGATACGCAGTATTTT.

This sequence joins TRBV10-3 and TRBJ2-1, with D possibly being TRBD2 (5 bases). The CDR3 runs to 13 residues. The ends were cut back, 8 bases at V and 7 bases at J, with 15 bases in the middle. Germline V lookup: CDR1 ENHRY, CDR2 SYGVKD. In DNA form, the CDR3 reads TGTGCCATCGAAAAGGGTACGGGAAATGAGCAGTTCTTC. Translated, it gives CAIEKGTGNEQFF.